This TCR beta chain comes out of a study of shared clonotypes between healthy human individuals. Study overall: The cohort had a couple of women and a few men, ages 18 to 49. Every donor yielded three CD4 naive, three CD4 memory, two CD8 naive and one CD8 memory plate.

Produced via immunoSEQ multiplex PCR; TCRdb's table is partial and in-frame only. Found here are approximately 1.9 million clones, roughly 93% of them singletons; the top ten hold about 1.6%. CD45RO negativity and positive selection for CCR7 defined naive CD8 cells, a population that excluded terminally differentiated effector memory CD45RA+ cells. Within Nashville, Tennessee resided all donors, each a Caucasian adult. Findings of the study overall: Researchers found naive subsets generally carried larger estimated richness than memory subsets.

Worth noting for this clone: The target antigen is unknown.

The sample was naive CD8+ T cells from PBMCs. This TCR came from a man aged 18 to 29 in good health. Some clones in this sample may be carry-over from other donors' samples.

Written as DNA, the CDR3 is TGTGCCAGCAGCTTGGAGTACCTCGGCGGGAGGGCGACCAATGAGCAGTTCTTC. Translated: CASSLEYLGGRATNEQFF. V usage is TRBV5-8 and J usage is TRBJ2-1, with 9 positions matching TRBD2. This CDR3 has 18 residues. V lost 0 bases and J lost 6; bases outside the gene matches: 13. Per germline, CDR1 SGHTS and CDR2 YDEGEE.